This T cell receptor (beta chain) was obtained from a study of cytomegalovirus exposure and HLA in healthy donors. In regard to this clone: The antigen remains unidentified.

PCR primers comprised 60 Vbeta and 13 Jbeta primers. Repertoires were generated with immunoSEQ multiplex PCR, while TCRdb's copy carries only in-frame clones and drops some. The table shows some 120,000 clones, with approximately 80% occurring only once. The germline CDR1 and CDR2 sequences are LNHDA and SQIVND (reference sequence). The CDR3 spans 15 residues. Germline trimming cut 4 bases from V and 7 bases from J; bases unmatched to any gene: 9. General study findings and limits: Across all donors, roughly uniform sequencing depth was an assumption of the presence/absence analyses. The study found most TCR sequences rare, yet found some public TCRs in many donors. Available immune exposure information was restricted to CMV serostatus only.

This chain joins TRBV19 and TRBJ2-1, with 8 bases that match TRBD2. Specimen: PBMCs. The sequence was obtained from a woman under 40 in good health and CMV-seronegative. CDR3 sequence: CASSTRGLAGNEQFF. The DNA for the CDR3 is TGTGCCAGTAGTACAAGAGGACTAGCTGGAAATGAGCAGTTCTTC.